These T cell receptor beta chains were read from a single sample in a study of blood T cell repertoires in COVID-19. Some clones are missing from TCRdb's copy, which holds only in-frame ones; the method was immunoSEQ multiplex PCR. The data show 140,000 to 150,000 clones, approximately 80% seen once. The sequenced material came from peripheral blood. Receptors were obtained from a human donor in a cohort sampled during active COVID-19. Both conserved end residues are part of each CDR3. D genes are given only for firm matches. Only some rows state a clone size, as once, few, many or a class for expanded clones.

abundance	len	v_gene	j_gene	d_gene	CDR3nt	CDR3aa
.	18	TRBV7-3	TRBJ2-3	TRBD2	TGTGCCAGCAGCTCCGGGACTAGCGGGGGACTTAGCACAGATACGCAGTATTTT	CASSSGTSGGLSTDTQYF
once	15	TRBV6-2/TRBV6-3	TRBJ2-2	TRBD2	TGTGCCAGCAGCCCCGGGACTAGCGATTCCGGGGAGCTGTTTTTT	CASSPGTSDSGELFF
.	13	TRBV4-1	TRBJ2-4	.	TGCGCCAGCAGCCAAGCAGGGGTAGACATTCAGTACTTC	CASSQAGVDIQYF
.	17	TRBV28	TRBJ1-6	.	TGTGCCAGCAGTTTATTACGGGGTCCGGCCTATAATTCACCCCTCCACTTT	CASSLLRGPAYNSPLHF
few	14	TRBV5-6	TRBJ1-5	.	TGTGCCAGCAGCTTGTCACAGGGCAATCAGCCCCAGCATTTT	CASSLSQGNQPQHF
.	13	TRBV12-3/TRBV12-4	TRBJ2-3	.	TGTGCCAGCAGACGGGACATCACAGATACGCAGTATTTT	CASRRDITDTQYF
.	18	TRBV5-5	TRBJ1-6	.	TGTGCCAGCAGCTTGGCTGATAGGGGGAAAACCTATAATTCACCCCTCCACTTT	CASSLADRGKTYNSPLHF
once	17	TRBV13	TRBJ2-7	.	TGTGCCAGCAGCTTAGCCGTCGATACAGGGAGCTCCTACGAGCAGTACTTC	CASSLAVDTGSSYEQYF
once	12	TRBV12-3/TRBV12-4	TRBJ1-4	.	TGTGCCAGCAGAAAGGGACAATCCTTGGTGTTTTTT	CASRKGQSLVFF
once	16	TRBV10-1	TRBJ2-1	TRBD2	TGCGCCAGCAGTGAGGCGGGGGGACTCGGGGTGAATGAGCAGTTCTTC	CASSEAGGLGVNEQFF
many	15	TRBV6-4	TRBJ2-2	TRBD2	TGTGCCAGCAGTGACGGTTCGGGGGGAGTCGGGGAGCTGTTTTTT	CASSDGSGGVGELFF
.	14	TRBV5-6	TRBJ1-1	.	TGTGCCAGCAGCTTCAGGGGAAGGGGGACTGAAGCTTTCTTT	CASSFRGRGTEAFF
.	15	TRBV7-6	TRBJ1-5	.	TGTGCCAGCAGCTTAGCCTTCGGGGGAGGTCAGCCCCAGCATTTT	CASSLAFGGGQPQHF
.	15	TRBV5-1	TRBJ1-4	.	TGCGCCAGCAGCCCGCTGACAGCAACTAATGAAAAACTGTTTTTT	CASSPLTATNEKLFF
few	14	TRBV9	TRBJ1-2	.	TGTGCCAGCAGCCCTAATAGGGAGGACTATGGCTACACCTTC	CASSPNREDYGYTF
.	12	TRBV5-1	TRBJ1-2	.	TGCGCCAGCAGCTCGGATGTGGGCAGGGAATCCTTC	CASSSDVGRESF
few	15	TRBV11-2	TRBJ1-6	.	TGTGCCAGCAGCTTAGAGCCAGGGTGGAATTCACCCCTCCACTTT	CASSLEPGWNSPLHF
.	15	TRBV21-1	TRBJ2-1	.	TGTGCCAGCACCCCCCGGGACAGTTCGTTCAATGAGCAGTTCTTC	CASTPRDSSFNEQFF
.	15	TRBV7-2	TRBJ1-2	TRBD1	TGTGCCAGCAGCCCAGAGGACAGGGGAGACTATGGCTACACCTTC	CASSPEDRGDYGYTF
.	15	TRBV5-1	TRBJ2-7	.	TGCGCCAGCAGCCAACGGGTTGGCGGAAACTACGAGCAGTACTTC	CASSQRVGGNYEQYF
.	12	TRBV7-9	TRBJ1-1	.	TGTGCCGTGGGGCAGGGCGACACTGAAGCTTTCTTT	CAVGQGDTEAFF
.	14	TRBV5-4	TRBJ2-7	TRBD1	TGTGCCAGCAGCCGTGGACAGGGGAACTACGAGCAGTACTTC	CASSRGQGNYEQYF
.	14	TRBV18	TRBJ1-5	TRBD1	TGTGCCAGCTCACCCCGGACAGGGGATCAGCCCCAGCATTTT	CASSPRTGDQPQHF
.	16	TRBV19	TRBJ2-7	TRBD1	TGTGCCAGTAGTATAAGGCCGACAGGGATGTCCTACGAGCAGTACTTC	CASSIRPTGMSYEQYF
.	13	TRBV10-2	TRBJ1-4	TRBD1	TGCGCCAGCATGGAAAGGGGGCGTGAAAAACTGTTTTTT	CASMERGREKLFF
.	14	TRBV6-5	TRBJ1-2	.	TGTGCCAGCAGTCCTGCATCCAGGAAAAGTGGCTACACCTTC	CASSPASRKSGYTF
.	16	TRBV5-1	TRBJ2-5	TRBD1	TGCGCCAGCAGCTTGGGGACAGGGGGGATTCAAGAGACCCAGTACTTC	CASSLGTGGIQETQYF
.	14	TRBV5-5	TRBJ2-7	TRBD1	TGTGCCAGCAGCTCCGTGGGACAGGGCGCCGAGCAGTACTTC	CASSSVGQGAEQYF
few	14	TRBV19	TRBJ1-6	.	TGTGCCACGAAGGTCCAGGGGACTAATTCACCCCTCCACTTT	CATKVQGTNSPLHF
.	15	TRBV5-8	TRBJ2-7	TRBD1	TGTGCCAGCAGCCTCGGACAGGGCCTCTCCTACGAGCAGTACTTC	CASSLGQGLSYEQYF
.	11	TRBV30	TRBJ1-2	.	TGTGCCTGGAGTGTACGGGTGGAAAACACCTTC	CAWSVRVENTF
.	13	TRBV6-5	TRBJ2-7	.	TGTGCCAGCAGTTACGGTCAGGGGAACGAGCAGTACTTC	CASSYGQGNEQYF
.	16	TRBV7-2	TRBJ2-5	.	TGTGCCAGCAGCTTAGGAACAGGGATAGGGCAAGAGACCCAGTACTTC	CASSLGTGIGQETQYF
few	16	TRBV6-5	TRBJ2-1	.	TGTGCCAGCAGTTACTCGACTGGCGGGGCCTACAATGAGCAGTTCTTC	CASSYSTGGAYNEQFF
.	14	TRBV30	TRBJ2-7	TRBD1	TGTGCCTGGAGGATCACAGGGGGCTCCGACGAGCAGTACTTC	CAWRITGGSDEQYF
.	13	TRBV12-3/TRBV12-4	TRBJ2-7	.	TGTGCCAGCAGTTTGGACACCTCTAAGGAGCAGTACTTC	CASSLDTSKEQYF
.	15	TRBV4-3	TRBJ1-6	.	TGCGCCAGCAGCGGGTTCGGCAGGGTTAATTCACCCCTCCACTTT	CASSGFGRVNSPLHF
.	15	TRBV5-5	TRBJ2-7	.	TGTGCCAGCAGCTTGGAGGGCCAGGGCCCCTACGAGCAGTACTTC	CASSLEGQGPYEQYF
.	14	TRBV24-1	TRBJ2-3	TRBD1	TGTGCCACCAGGGACAGGGGGCGGACAGATACGCAGTATTTT	CATRDRGRTDTQYF
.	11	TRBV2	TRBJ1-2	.	TGTGCCAGCAGACAGAACTATGGCTACACCTTC	CASRQNYGYTF
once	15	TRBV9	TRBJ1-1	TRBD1	TGTGCCAGCAGCGTAGGGGCCTTATCACAGGGGGAACCTTTCTTT	CASSVGALSQGEPFF
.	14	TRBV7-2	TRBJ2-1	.	TGTGCCAGCAGCTTAGGGGCTGGATCAAATGAGCAGTTCTTC	CASSLGAGSNEQFF